The TCR beta chain described here comes from a study of shared clonotypes between healthy human individuals (dated by TCRdb to 2020 to 2022). Study-wide context: The cohort included three men and a couple of women between 18 and 49 years of age. For each donor, CD4 naive and CD4 memory were each given three plates, CD8 naive was given two plates, and CD8 memory was given one plate. To estimate repertoire size and how much clonotypes are shared between individuals, the study performed deep sequencing of blood TCR repertoires from a few healthy adults. To increase sequencing depth and limit assay-specific biases, TCR repertoire library preparation and sequencing were carried out by different laboratories using diverse techniques. Per donor, leukapheresis produced somewhere between about 0.8 and 9 billion PBMCs. Overall study outcomes, separate from this receptor: Sampling was limited to blood, and TCR repertoires in tissue likely differ from TCR repertoires in blood. Compared with non-shared clonotypes, clonotypes shared by all four sorted-subset donors had higher generation probabilities. Naive subsets generally had larger estimated clonotype richness than memory subsets did. Based on pairwise subsampling, the degree of clonotype sharing among donors was expected to be affected by sequencing depth. Even with the large sequencing depth, rarefaction of the sorted-subset datasets indicated that sequencing was incomplete. Across a few donors, 4.5% to 6.5% of naive CD4, 3% to 4% of naive CD8, approximately 2.5% of memory CD4, and under 0.45% of memory CD8 clonotypes were shared. The small number of donors limited the genetic and exposure-history diversity represented.

CDR1 GTSNPN and CDR2 SVGIG are derived from the germline V gene (reference sequence). Taken from cysteine to phenylalanine, the CDR3 has 14 residues. The retained sequence is limited to the CDR3, 42 bases, with the frame set at the first base. A distance of 8 bases separates the germline ends of V and J, which lose 0 bases and 1 base respectively. Donors were healthy HIV-negative adults with no recently reported acute infections or vaccinations. All donors were Caucasian adults living in Nashville, Tennessee, USA. CD4+ T cells were enriched by magnetic negative selection, after which naive cells were positively selected on CD45RA and the negative fraction was taken as the memory subset. Blood was obtained by leukapheresis, after which PBMCs were separated by Ficoll-Histopaque density gradient centrifugation and cryopreserved in liquid nitrogen vapor phase. Analytical flow cytometry was used to check the purity and quantity of each magnetically sorted T cell population. Genomic DNA was isolated from every sorted fraction and measured by UV absorbance on a Nanodrop 2000c.

TCR CDR3 regions were amplified from genomic DNA by multiplex PCR using the deep immunoSEQ assay. For each cell subset, the extracted genomic DNA was distributed evenly across all wells of several immunoSEQ 96-well plates, and each plate served as one replicate. For sorted subsets, about 200 ng genomic DNA, equal to about 30,000 T cell genomes, was loaded into each replicate PCR. Purified libraries were measured with a Qubit 3.0 fluorometer, size-checked on a Bioanalyzer 2100, and measured again with the KAPA Library Quantification kit. A separate single-read 150-cycle Illumina NextSeq 550 flow cell was used to sequence each immunoSEQ 96-well plate. Regarding the original processing steps: Because only junctional sequences without quality scores were contained in the immunoSEQ output, filtering matching that applied to full-length reads could not be performed. To assign V/J genes and CDR3, sequences were annotated using PyIR, a Python wrapper for IgBLAST v1.9, with IMGT germline references. Any read was removed if the V/J assignment was weak (E-value above 1e-6), the CDR3 was missing, or the read contained stop codons, out-of-frame junctions, or ambiguous translated residues. A V3J clonotype was defined by an identical inferred V gene, J gene, and CDR3 amino acid sequence. The percentage overlap between two repertoires was calculated by dividing the number of shared unique clonotypes by the size of the smaller repertoire. Repertoire richness was assessed with RTK rarefaction, the Chao1 estimator, and Recon v2.1 estimates of unobserved clonotypes. OLGA was used to compute generation probabilities for all TCRbeta clonotypes that the gDNA method yielded from a few donors. Held by TCRdb, this immuneACCESS table contains in-frame sequences only and omits some clones. Under half of the omission traces to an unresolved V gene where checked; the cause of the rest is unknown. That table supplies the V and J calls and clone size; D and trimming were determined from the DNA. The sample yields 2 million to 2.5 million clones; 85% to 95% were counted once. The ten most abundant clones make up roughly 0.36% of the sample.

Regarding this clone: The antigen it binds to is not known. Within one base of it there is no much larger clone, and no base qualities were kept. The sample carries other DNA sequences with the same CDR3.

The sequenced sample consisted of naive CD4+ T cells from PBMCs. The sample's cell subset or site label, in plain terms: CD45RA+ positively selected. This chain is built from TRBV30 and TRBJ2-3; no confident D gene assignment can be made. This TCR was recovered from a young man in good health. Some clones in this sample may be carry-over from other donors' samples. The DNA sequence follows: TGTGCCTGGAGTGTATCGAGCGGCACAGATACGCAGTATTTT. This is translated as CAWSVSSGTDTQYF.